These T cell receptor beta chains were read from a single sample in a study of blood T cell repertoires in COVID-19. The method was immunoSEQ multiplex PCR; TCRdb's version includes in-frame clones alone and lacks a portion of them. The sample carries 35,000 to 40,000 clones, roughly 87% recorded once. The specimen was peripheral blood. These receptors were collected from a human donor in a cohort sampled during active COVID-19. Both conserved end residues are part of each CDR3. The order of the fields is J gene, clone size, D gene, V gene, CDR3 DNA, CDR3 protein. D genes are given only for firm matches. A row's size may be missing; if present it is once, few, many or a size class.

TRBJ2-1	.	TRBD2	TRBV12-5	TGTGCCAGCGGAAGAGGGGAGGGTGAGCAGTTCTTC	CASGRGEGEQFF
TRBJ2-5	few	TRBD1	TRBV28	TGTGCCAGTAATCTGCGTCAGGGGGCGGAAGAGACCCAGTACTTC	CASNLRQGAEETQYF
TRBJ2-1	.	TRBD1	TRBV5-4	TGTGCCAGCAGCCCAAGTACTCCGGGACAGGGTCAATTCTTC	CASSPSTPGQGQFF
TRBJ2-6	.	.	TRBV7-9	TGTGCCAGCATCAGGCCTGGGGCCAACGTCCTGACTTTC	CASIRPGANVLTF
TRBJ2-1	.	.	TRBV7-9	TGTGCCAGCAGCTTGGTGGACTGGCCGGATGAGCAGTTCTTC	CASSLVDWPDEQFF
TRBJ1-3	.	.	TRBV4-3	TGCGCCAGCAGCCAAGATAGTGCATCCTCTGGAAACACCATATATTTT	CASSQDSASSGNTIYF
TRBJ2-1	.	TRBD1	TRBV6-5	TGTGCCAGCGGAACGGACAGGGGGGCCTACAATGAGCAGTTCTTC	CASGTDRGAYNEQFF
TRBJ1-1	once	TRBD1	TRBV9	TGTGCCAGCAGCGTAGCTACAGGGGGAAACACTGAAGCTTTCTTT	CASSVATGGNTEAFF
TRBJ1-2	.	.	TRBV18	TGTGCCAGCTCACCAGGGGGCCAGACCAACTATGGCTACACCTTC	CASSPGGQTNYGYTF
TRBJ2-7	.	TRBD2	TRBV7-9	TGTGCCAGCAGCCCCCCCCGGGGGGAAACCTACGAGCAGTACTTC	CASSPPRGETYEQYF
TRBJ2-5	.	.	TRBV7-2	TGTGCCAGCAGCTTAGGGGGCTGGGAGACCCAGTACTTC	CASSLGGWETQYF
TRBJ2-1	once	TRBD2	TRBV7-9	TGTGCCAGCTTAATTCTAGCGGGGTACAATGAGCAGTTCTTC	CASLILAGYNEQFF
TRBJ2-1	.	TRBD2	TRBV7-2	TGTGCCAGCAGCTCCCGAGGCGGGGGCTACAATGAGCAGTTCTTC	CASSSRGGGYNEQFF
TRBJ1-2	.	.	TRBV30	TGTGCCTGGAGTGTCTCGAGGGCCTATGGCTACACCTTC	CAWSVSRAYGYTF
TRBJ2-1	.	TRBD2	TRBV28	TGTGCCAGCAGTTTGATGTCCCTAGCGGGATCCTACAATGAGCAGTTCTTC	CASSLMSLAGSYNEQFF
TRBJ1-5	few	TRBD1	TRBV6-5	TGTGCCATCGGACAGGGGCGAGGTCAGCCCCAGCATTTT	CAIGQGRGQPQHF
TRBJ2-3	.	.	TRBV29-1	TGCAGCGTAAAAGGGGGGGGGAGCATGGATACGCAGTATTTT	CSVKGGGSMDTQYF
TRBJ2-5	.	.	TRBV6-2/TRBV6-3	TGTGCCAGCAGTCGCAGGTTATCGGAGACCCAGTACTTC	CASSRRLSETQYF
TRBJ2-2	.	.	TRBV19	TGTGCCAGTAGTATGCAGGGGAACACCGGGGAGCTGTTTTTT	CASSMQGNTGELFF
TRBJ1-1	few	.	TRBV5-1	TGCGCCAGCAGCTTGGTTCAGAAGACTGAAGCTTTCTTT	CASSLVQKTEAFF
TRBJ1-1	.	.	TRBV5-1	TGCGCCAGCAGCTTGGAAGGACACGGGGCTTTCTTT	CASSLEGHGAFF
TRBJ1-1	.	TRBD1	TRBV6-6	TGTGCCAGCAGCAATAGACAGGGATGGTACACTGAAGCTTTCTTT	CASSNRQGWYTEAFF
TRBJ1-3	.	TRBD1	TRBV5-4	TGTGCCAGCAATATTGGCGGGGGACAGGGGGCTGGTGGAAACACCATATATTTT	CASNIGGGQGAGGNTIYF
TRBJ2-5	.	TRBD2	TRBV5-1	TGCGCCAGCAGCCCGGGGACTAGCGGGAGTAGGACCCAGTACTTC	CASSPGTSGSRTQYF
TRBJ1-1	.	TRBD1	TRBV5-8	TGTGCCAGCAGCTTAAACAGGGGCCCACGGCACACTGAAGCTTTCTTT	CASSLNRGPRHTEAFF
TRBJ1-2	.	TRBD1	TRBV6-5	TGTGCCAGCAGTCTAGGGGGCTCGAACTATGGCTACACCTTC	CASSLGGSNYGYTF
TRBJ2-2	.	TRBD2	TRBV11-2	TGTGCCAGCAGCACCTCTAGCGGTAACACCGGGGAGCTGTTTTTT	CASSTSSGNTGELFF
TRBJ1-2	.	TRBD1	TRBV6-2/TRBV6-3	TGTGCCAGCAGTTACCTGACAGGGTCGGGCTACACCTTC	CASSYLTGSGYTF
TRBJ2-1	.	TRBD2	TRBV30	TGTGCCTGGAGTAGGGTAGCGGGGGGCCGTGAGCAGTTCTTC	CAWSRVAGGREQFF
TRBJ1-1	.	.	TRBV9	TGTGCCAGCAGCGTAGGGAGGGTGGGCACTGAAGCTTTCTTT	CASSVGRVGTEAFF
TRBJ1-6	.	.	TRBV20-1	TGCAGTGCTAGTTGGGGGCAGCATAATTCACCCCTCCACTTT	CSASWGQHNSPLHF
TRBJ1-1	few	TRBD1	TRBV11-2	TGTGCCAGCAGCTTAAACCTCCCACCGACAGGGGCGAATACTGAAGCTTTCTTT	CASSLNLPPTGANTEAFF
TRBJ2-2	.	.	TRBV7-2	TGTGCCAGCAGCTTCGGCGGGGTGAACACCGGGGAGCTGTTTTTT	CASSFGGVNTGELFF
TRBJ2-3	.	.	TRBV19	TGTGCCACCCATCAAAGACAGGTGGGGGAGGATACGCAGTATTTT	CATHQRQVGEDTQYF
TRBJ1-5	.	TRBD1	TRBV18	TGTGCCAGCTCAGCGGACAGGAACGAGCCCCAGCATTTT	CASSADRNEPQHF
TRBJ2-7	.	.	TRBV12-3/TRBV12-4	TGTGCCAGCAGTTTAGCGAGGGGGTACGAGCAGTACTTC	CASSLARGYEQYF
TRBJ1-3	.	TRBD1	TRBV29-1	TGCAGCGTAGCCGGGACAGCTGATGGAAACACCATATATTTT	CSVAGTADGNTIYF
TRBJ1-2	few	.	TRBV11-2	TGTGCCAGCAGCTCAACTGGTCGGGGCTACACCTTC	CASSSTGRGYTF
TRBJ1-5	.	.	TRBV15	TGTGCCACCAGCAGGGACAGCGGGCCCCAGCATTTT	CATSRDSGPQHF
TRBJ1-2	once	TRBD1	TRBV14	TGTGCCAGCAGCCAATTGGACAGGGGGATGGATGGCTACACCTTC	CASSQLDRGMDGYTF
TRBJ2-3	.	TRBD2	TRBV9	TGTGCCAGCAGCGCTCACTATCGGGGAGGGCATGCAGATACGCAGTATTTT	CASSAHYRGGHADTQYF
TRBJ1-5	.	.	TRBV10-1	TGCGCCAGCAGCCTCCTTGAGACCGGGGGTATTTCGGACCAGCCCCAGCATTTT	CASSLLETGGISDQPQHF
TRBJ2-1	.	.	TRBV9	TGTGCCAGCAGCGTAGATCCGTACAATGAGCAGTTCTTC	CASSVDPYNEQFF
TRBJ2-7	.	TRBD2	TRBV5-1	TGCGCCAGCAGCCCAAACCCGAGGGGGGGGACTAGCGGCACCTACGAGCAGTACTTC	CASSPNPRGGTSGTYEQYF
TRBJ2-4	.	TRBD1	TRBV28	TGTGCCAGCAGTTTGAACAGGGGAAACATTCAGTACTTC	CASSLNRGNIQYF
TRBJ2-7	.	.	TRBV27	TGTGCCAGCAGTTTATACTCACCCGGCACAGGGAGGGGCCCCTACGAGCAGTACTTC	CASSLYSPGTGRGPYEQYF
TRBJ2-2	once	TRBD1	TRBV6-1	TGTGCCAGCAGTGAACTGACAGGGACGAACACCGGGGAGCTGTTTTTT	CASSELTGTNTGELFF
TRBJ2-3	once	.	TRBV11-2	TGTGCCAGCAGCGTTACCGGGACTGGCACAGATACGCAGTATTTT	CASSVTGTGTDTQYF
TRBJ1-6	once	TRBD1	TRBV9	TGTGCCAGCAGCGCTCGGGACAGGGGAAATTCACCCCTCCACTTT	CASSARDRGNSPLHF
TRBJ1-3	.	TRBD1	TRBV18	TGTGCCAGCTCACCTACAGGGGCTGGAAACACCATATATTTT	CASSPTGAGNTIYF
TRBJ2-7	.	TRBD1	TRBV10-3	TGTGCCATCACCAAAGACCCGGGACAGACCTCCTACGAGCAGTACTTC	CAITKDPGQTSYEQYF